This T cell receptor (beta chain) emerged from a study of blood T cell repertoires in COVID-19. The overall study: COVID-19 samples from acute and convalescent phases originated in the United States, Italy and Spain. From T cells, B-cell-depleted T cells, or PBMCs came the material, which was cDNA or gDNA.

CDR1 is SGHRS and CDR2 is YFSETQ in the germline V gene. J lost 8 bases, V lost 1 base, and 14 bases had no gene match. The CDR3 length is 16 residues. As processed by the authors: Reference gene primer amplification gave nucleated cell count estimates. Produced via immunoSEQ multiplex PCR; TCRdb's table is partial and in-frame only. From that table come the V and J calls and clone size; the DNA was used to work out D and trimming. The table has just under 65,000 clones, around four fifths seen once. The sample holds one count of this clone. A Seattle source enrolled patients during active infection and followed them longitudinally.

Sequenced input: peripheral blood. This receptor was obtained from a man aged 60-69 years with COVID-19, enrolled during active disease. The chain joins TRBV5-1 to TRBJ1-2; TRBD1 matches 7 bases. CDR3 residues: CASSLWQGEPSSGYTF. In DNA form, the CDR3 reads TGCGCCAGCAGCTTGTGGCAGGGGGAACCCTCGTCCGGCTACACCTTC.